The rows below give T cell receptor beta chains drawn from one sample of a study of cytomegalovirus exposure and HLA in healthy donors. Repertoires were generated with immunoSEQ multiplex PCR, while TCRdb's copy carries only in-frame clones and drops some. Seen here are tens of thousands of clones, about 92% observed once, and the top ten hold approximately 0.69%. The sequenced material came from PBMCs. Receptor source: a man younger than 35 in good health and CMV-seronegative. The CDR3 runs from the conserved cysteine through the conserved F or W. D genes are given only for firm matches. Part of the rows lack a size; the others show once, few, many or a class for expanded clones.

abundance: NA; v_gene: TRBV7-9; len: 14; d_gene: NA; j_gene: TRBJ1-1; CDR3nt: TGTGCCAGCAGCTTAGATATGATGAGCACTGAAGCTTTCTTT; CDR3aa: CASSLDMMSTEAFF
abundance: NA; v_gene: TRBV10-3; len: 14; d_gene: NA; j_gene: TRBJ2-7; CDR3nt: TGTGCCATCAGCCTAGACAGGCGTGCCTACGAGCAGTACTTC; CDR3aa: CAISLDRRAYEQYF
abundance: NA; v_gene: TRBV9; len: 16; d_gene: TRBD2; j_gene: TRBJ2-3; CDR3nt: TGTGCCAGCAGCACAAGCGGGAGGCAACCCCAAGATACGCAGTATTTT; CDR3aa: CASSTSGRQPQDTQYF
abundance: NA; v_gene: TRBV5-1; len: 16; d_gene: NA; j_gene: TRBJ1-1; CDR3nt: TGCGCCAGCAGCTTGGTAACAGGGCGAATGAACACTGAAGCTTTCTTT; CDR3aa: CASSLVTGRMNTEAFF
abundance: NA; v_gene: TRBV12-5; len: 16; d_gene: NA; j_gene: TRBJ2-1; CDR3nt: TGTGCTAGTGGGGGCCGGCGGAGGGGGCTTGGAGATGAGCAGTTCTTC; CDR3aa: CASGGRRRGLGDEQFF
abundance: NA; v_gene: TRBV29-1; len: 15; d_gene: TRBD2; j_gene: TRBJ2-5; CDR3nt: TGCAGCGTAATACTAGCGGGAGAATTTCAAGAGACCCAGTACTTC; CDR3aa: CSVILAGEFQETQYF
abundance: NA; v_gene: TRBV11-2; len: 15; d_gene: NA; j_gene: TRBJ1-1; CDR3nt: TGTGCCAGCAGCTTAGTCCGGGGAGGTAACACTGAAGCTTTCTTT; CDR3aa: CASSLVRGGNTEAFF
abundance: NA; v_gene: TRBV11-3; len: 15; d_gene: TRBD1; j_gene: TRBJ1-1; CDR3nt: TGTGCCAGCAGCTTACCGGGGACAGCAGAAACTGAAGCTTTCTTT; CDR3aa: CASSLPGTAETEAFF
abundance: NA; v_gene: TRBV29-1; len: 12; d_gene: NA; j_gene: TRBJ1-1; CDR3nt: TGCAGCGCCCTGCTACCGAACACTGAAGCTTTCTTT; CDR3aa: CSALLPNTEAFF
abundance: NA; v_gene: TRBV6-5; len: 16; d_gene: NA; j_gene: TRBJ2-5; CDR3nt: TGTGCCAGCAGTTACGTGGCCTCACGAACAAGAGAGACCCAGTACTTC; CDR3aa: CASSYVASRTRETQYF
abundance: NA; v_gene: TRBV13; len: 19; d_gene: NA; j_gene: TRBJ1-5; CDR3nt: TGTGCCAGCAGCTTAGGTCCTGCCCTACAGGGACATAGCAATCAGCCCCAGCATTTT; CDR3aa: CASSLGPALQGHSNQPQHF
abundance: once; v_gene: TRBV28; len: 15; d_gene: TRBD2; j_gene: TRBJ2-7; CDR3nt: TGTGCCAGCAGTGCGCCTAGCGGTGCCTCGGACGAGCAGTACTTC; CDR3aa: CASSAPSGASDEQYF
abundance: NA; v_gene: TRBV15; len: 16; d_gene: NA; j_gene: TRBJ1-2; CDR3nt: TGTGCCACCAGCAGGGACTCGGGCGGATTGGGCTATGGCTACACCTTC; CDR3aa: CATSRDSGGLGYGYTF
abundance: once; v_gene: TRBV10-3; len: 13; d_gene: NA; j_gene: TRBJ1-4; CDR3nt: TGTGCCATCGCACGGACTATGGGTGAAAAACTGTTTTTT; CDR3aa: CAIARTMGEKLFF
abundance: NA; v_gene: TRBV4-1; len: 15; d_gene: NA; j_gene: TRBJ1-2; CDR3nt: TGCGCCAGCAGCCAACCCGGGAGCACTAACTATGGCTACACCTTC; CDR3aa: CASSQPGSTNYGYTF
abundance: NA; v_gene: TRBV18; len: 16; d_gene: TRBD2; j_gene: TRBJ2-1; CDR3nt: TGTGCCAGCTCCCGGACTAGCGGGGGGTTTGTTGATGAGCAGTTCTTC; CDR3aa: CASSRTSGGFVDEQFF
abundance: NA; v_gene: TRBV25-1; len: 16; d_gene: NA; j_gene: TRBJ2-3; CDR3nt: TGTGCCAGCAGTGAATACCGGGGGAAGAGGACAGATACGCAGTATTTT; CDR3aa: CASSEYRGKRTDTQYF
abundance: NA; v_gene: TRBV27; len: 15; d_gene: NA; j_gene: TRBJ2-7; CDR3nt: TGTGCCAGCAGTTTAATCGGGGAACTACCCTACGAGCAGTACTTC; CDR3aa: CASSLIGELPYEQYF
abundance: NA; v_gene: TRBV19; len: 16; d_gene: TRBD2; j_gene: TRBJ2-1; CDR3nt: TGTGCCAGTTCTCTAGCGGGGGGGATTCTCTACAATGAGCAGTTCTTC; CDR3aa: CASSLAGGILYNEQFF
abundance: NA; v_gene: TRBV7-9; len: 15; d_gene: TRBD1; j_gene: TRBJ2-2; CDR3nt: TGTGCCAGCAGCAGGGACAGGGGCTCCCTTGGGGAGCTGTTTTTT; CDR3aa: CASSRDRGSLGELFF
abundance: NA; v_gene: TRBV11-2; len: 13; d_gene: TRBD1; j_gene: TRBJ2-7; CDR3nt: TGTGCCAGCAGCCTTCTACAGGGGTACGAGCAGTACTTC; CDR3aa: CASSLLQGYEQYF
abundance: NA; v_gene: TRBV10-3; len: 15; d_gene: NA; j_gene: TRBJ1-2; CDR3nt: TGTGCCATCAGTGAGGGAACAGCTTCGACCTATGGCTACACCTTC; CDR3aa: CAISEGTASTYGYTF
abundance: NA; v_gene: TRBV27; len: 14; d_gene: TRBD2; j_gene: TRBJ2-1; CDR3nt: TGTGCCAGCAGTTTACGGACTAGCGGAGGTGAGCAGTTCTTC; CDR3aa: CASSLRTSGGEQFF
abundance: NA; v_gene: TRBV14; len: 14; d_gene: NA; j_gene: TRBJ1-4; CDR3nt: TGTGCCAGCAGCCCACAGGGTCCTGGTGAAAAACTGTTTTTT; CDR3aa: CASSPQGPGEKLFF
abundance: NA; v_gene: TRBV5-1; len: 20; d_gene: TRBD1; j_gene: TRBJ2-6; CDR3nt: TGCGCCAGCAGCATTCCGGGACAGGGGGAATTAGGCTCTGGGGCCAACGTCCTGACTTTC; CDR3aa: CASSIPGQGELGSGANVLTF
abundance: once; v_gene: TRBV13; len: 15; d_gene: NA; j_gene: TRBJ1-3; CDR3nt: TGTGCCAGCAGCTCTGACAGCCACTCTGGAAACACCATATATTTT; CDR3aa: CASSSDSHSGNTIYF
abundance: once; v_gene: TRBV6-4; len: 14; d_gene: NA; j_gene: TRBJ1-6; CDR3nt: TGTGCCAGCGGCCAGGGGATAGGTAATTCACCCCTCCACTTT; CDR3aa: CASGQGIGNSPLHF
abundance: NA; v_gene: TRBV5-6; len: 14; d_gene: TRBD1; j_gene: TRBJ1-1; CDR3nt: TGTGCCAGCAGCACCGGACAGGGCTGGACTGAAGCTTTCTTT; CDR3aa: CASSTGQGWTEAFF
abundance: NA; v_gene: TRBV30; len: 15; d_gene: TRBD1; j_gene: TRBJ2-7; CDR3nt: TGTGCCTGGAGTGTACCTATGGACAGGGACTACGAGCAGTACTTC; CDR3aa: CAWSVPMDRDYEQYF
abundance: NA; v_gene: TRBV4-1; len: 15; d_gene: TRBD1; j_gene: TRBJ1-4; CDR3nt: TGCGCCAGCAGCCAAGGGGGACAGGTCTATGGAAAACTGTTTTTT; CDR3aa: CASSQGGQVYGKLFF
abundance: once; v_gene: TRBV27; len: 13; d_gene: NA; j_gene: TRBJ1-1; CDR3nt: TGTGCCAGCAGTTCGACAGCTAACACTGAAGCTTTCTTT; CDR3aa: CASSSTANTEAFF
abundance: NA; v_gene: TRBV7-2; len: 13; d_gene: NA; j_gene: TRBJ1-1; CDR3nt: TGTGCCAGCAGCTACGGCCGACATCGCGAAGCTTTCTTT; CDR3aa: CASSYGRHREAFF
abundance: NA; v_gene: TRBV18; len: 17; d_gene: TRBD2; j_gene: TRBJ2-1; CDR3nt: TGTGCCAGCTCACCAAAGACTAGCGGGGGGCTCAACAATGAGCAGTTCTTC; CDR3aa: CASSPKTSGGLNNEQFF
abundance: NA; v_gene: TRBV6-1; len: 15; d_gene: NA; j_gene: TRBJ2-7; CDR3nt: TGTGCCAGCAGTGAAGCTACGGGAACATCCTACGAGCAGTACTTC; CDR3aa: CASSEATGTSYEQYF
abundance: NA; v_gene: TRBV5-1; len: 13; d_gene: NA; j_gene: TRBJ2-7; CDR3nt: TGCGCCAGCAGTACAGGGATCTCCTACGAGCAGTACTTC; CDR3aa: CASSTGISYEQYF
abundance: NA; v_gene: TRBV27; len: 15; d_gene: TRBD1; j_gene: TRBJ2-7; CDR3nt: TGTGCCAGCAGATCCCCGACAGGGGGTAAGGGCGAGCAGTACTTC; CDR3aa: CASRSPTGGKGEQYF